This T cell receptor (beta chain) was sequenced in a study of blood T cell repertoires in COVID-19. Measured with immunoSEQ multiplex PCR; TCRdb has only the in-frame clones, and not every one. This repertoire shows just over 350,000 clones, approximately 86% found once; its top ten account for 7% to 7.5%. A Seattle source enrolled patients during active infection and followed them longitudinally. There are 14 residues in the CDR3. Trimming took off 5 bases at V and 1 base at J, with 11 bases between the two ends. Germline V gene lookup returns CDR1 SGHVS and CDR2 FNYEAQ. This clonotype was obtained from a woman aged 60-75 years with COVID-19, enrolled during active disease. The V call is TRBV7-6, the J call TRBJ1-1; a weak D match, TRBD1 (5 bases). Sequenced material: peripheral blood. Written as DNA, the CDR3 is TGTGCCAGCAGCCGGGGACTGCCGAACACTGAAGCTTTCTTT. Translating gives CASSRGLPNTEAFF.